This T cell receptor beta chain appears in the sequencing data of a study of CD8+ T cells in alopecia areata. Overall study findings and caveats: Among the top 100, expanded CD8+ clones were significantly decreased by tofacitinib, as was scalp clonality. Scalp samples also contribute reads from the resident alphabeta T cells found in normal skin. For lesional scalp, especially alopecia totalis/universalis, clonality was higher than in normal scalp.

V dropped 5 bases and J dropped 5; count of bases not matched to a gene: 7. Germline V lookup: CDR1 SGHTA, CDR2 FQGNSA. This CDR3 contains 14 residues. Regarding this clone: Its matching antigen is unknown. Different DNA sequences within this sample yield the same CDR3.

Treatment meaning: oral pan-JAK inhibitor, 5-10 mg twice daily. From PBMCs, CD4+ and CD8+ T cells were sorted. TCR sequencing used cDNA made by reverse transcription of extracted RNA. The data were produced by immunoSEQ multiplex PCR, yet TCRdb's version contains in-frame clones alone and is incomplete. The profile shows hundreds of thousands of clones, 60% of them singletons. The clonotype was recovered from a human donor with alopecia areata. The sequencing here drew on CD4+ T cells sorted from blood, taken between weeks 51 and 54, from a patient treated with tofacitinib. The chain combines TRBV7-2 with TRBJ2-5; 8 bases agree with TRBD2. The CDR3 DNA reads TGTGCCAGCAGCCCAGGACTAGCTGGGGAGACCCAGTACTTC. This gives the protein CASSPGLAGETQYF. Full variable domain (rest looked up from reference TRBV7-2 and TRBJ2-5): GAGVSQSPSNKVTEKGKDVELRCDPISGHTALYWYRQSLGQGLEFLIYFQGNSAPDKSGLPSDRFSAERTGGSVSTLTIQRTQQEDSAVYLCASSPGLAGETQYFGPGTRLLVL.